This entry concerns a single T cell receptor beta chain. Its specificity is not known. This sample is drawn from a study of cytotoxic CD8 clonotypes in ibrutinib-treated CLL. About the study: Of a cohort that held 11 relapsed/refractory and around 14 treatment-naive patients, some 17 were IGHV unmutated.

Repertoires were generated with immunoSEQ multiplex PCR, while TCRdb's copy carries only in-frame clones and drops some. The sample carries more than 85,000 clones, approximately 71% recorded once. Findings of the study overall: At baseline, clonality was higher than in age-matched healthy donors and correlated with CD8+ counts.

The CDR3 length is 14 residues. Germline-derived CDR1 and CDR2 are SQVTM and ANQGSEA. Between the trimmed V and J ends, which lost 5 bases and 0 bases, there was a span of 11 bases. V gene TRBV29-1 combines with J gene TRBJ2-1; TRBD1 might be the D (5 bases). Sequencing was performed on PBMCs, taken after 24 months of ibrutinib treatment. This clonotype was sampled from a human donor with chronic lymphocytic leukemia. CDR3 in DNA: TGCAGCGTTTCCGACAGCAGCTCCTACAATGAGCAGTTCTTC. Its translation is CSVSDSSSYNEQFF.